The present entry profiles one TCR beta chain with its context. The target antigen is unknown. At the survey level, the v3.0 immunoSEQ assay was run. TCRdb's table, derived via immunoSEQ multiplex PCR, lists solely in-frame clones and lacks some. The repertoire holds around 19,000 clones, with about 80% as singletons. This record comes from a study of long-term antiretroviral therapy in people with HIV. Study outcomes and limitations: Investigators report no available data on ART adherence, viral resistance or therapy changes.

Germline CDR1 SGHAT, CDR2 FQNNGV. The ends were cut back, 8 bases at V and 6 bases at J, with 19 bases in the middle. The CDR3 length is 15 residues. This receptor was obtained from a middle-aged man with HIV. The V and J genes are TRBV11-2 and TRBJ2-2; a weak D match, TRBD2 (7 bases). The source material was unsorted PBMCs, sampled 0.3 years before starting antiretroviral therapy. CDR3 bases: TGTGCCAGCTCTCCACTAGGCGGGGGCGCCGGGGAGCTGTTTTTT. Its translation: CASSPLGGGAGELFF.